One and the same sample provided the 19 T cell receptor beta chains below, sequenced in a study of T-cell reconstitution after alpha-beta-depleted transplantation in children (dated by TCRdb to 2016 to 2018). Receptors were amplified or captured by PCR. The instrument was an Illumina HiSeq 2500. To normalize quantification of the TCRbeta repertoire, the TCR libraries were built with molecular barcoding that relied on unique molecular identifiers. Clones were called with MiXCR by TCRdb after fastp trimmed the public reads at Q25, and only in-frame beta chains were retained. Merged by CDR3 protein, the rows form single entries marked with the most common genes and DNA. The sample table shows just under 550,000 distinct CDR3 sequences, and around 18% are seen once. The ten most abundant clones make up around 3.3% of the sample. The sample was PBMCs from the stem cell graft donor, taken from the stem cell graft. These receptors came from a human donor who donated a stem cell graft to a child with acute lymphoblastic leukemia.

Only a few counts were recorded for this clonotype. This sequence joins TRBV16 and TRBJ1-2, with a weak D call TRBD1 (6 bases). Germline CDR1 reads KGHSY; CDR2 reads FQNENV. CDR3 length: 14 residues. V dropped 4 bases and J dropped 7 bases, with 16 bases sitting between them. CDR3 in amino acids: CASSPPATGAGYTF. For the CDR3, the DNA is TGTGCCAGCAGCCCCCCGGCGACAGGAGCTGGCTACACCTTC. Variable domain in full (rest from reference TRBV16 and TRBJ1-2): GEEVAQTPKHLVRGEGQKAKLYCAPIKGHSYVFWYQQVLKNEFKFLISFQNENVFDETGMPKERFSAKCLPNSPCSLEIQATKLEDSAVYFCASSPPATGAGYTFGSGTRLTVV.

Only a few counts were recorded for this clonotype. V and J are TRBV5-1 and TRBJ2-7, with 7 bases aligning to TRBD2. The J segment lost 5 bases and the V segment lost 4 bases, leaving 9 bases of the junction unmatched. This CDR3 spans 14 amino acids. The germline CDR1 and CDR2 sequences are SGHRS and YFSETQ. The CDR3, as DNA: TGCGCCAGCAGCCTGGGGGGGGGTTTGAACGAGCAGTACTTC. Translation: CASSLGGGLNEQYF.

This clonotype was detected only a few times. The chain uses TRBV9 and TRBJ2-3; D unresolved. The CDR3 spans 16 residues. Trimming shortened V by 2 bases and J by 0 bases, and 13 bases separated the two germline ends. CDR1 and CDR2 (germline): SGDLS, YYNGEE. The CDR3 region is CASSVRPNPSTDTQYF. As DNA, the CDR3 is TGTGCCAGCAGCGTCAGGCCAAATCCAAGCACAGATACGCAGTATTTT.

Only a few counts were recorded for this clonotype. The genes are TRBV24-1 and TRBJ2-7; TRBD2 agrees at 10 bases. With V trimmed by 6 bases and J by 12 bases, 10 bases remained unmatched. The CDR3 runs 13 residues. Germline lookup yields CDR1 KGHDR and CDR2 SFDVKD. CDR3 region: CATSPSGGRRMYF. CDR3 nucleotides: TGTGCCACCAGTCCTAGCGGGGGTAGACGCATGTACTTC.

This clonotype has only a few counts. The chain employs TRBV12-3 or TRBV12-4 and TRBJ2-2, with D perhaps matching TRBD2 (6 bases). V was clipped by 6 bases and J by 5 bases, with 13 bases between them. This CDR3 comprises 14 residues. CDR3 in amino acids: CASSFTGVTGELFF. Here the CDR3 DNA reads TGTGCCAGCAGCTTCACGGGGGTTACCGGGGAGCTGTTTTTT.

This sequence joins TRBV7-2 and TRBJ2-7; D possibly uses TRBD1 or TRBD2 (7 bases each). Germline CDR1 is SGHTA and CDR2 is FQGNSA. The CDR3 is 15 amino acids. V shed 2 bases and J shed 4 bases, with 15 bases lying between them. CDR3 nucleotide sequence: TGTGCCAGCAGCTTACAGGGGGGACTATTATACGAGCAGTACTTC. Translating gives CASSLQGGLLYEQYF.

The chain combines TRBV4-1 with TRBJ2-6; TRBD1 matches at 11 bases. V lost 1 base and J lost 1; bases outside the gene matches: 3. Germline V lookup: CDR1 MGHRA, CDR2 YSYEKL. The CDR3 loop spans 18 amino acids. This CDR3 reads CASSQADRGLSGANVLTF. As DNA, the CDR3 is TGCGCCAGCAGCCAAGCGGACAGGGGGCTGTCTGGGGCCAACGTCCTGACTTTC.

This sequence joins TRBV10-2 and TRBJ2-3; the match to TRBD2 covers 12 bases. V dropped 7 bases and J dropped 0; count of bases not matched to a gene: 5. CDR1 is WSHSY, CDR2 SAAADI, per germline. This CDR3 has 16 residues. The CDR3, as DNA: TGCGCCAGCAAAACAGGACTAGCGGGAAGCACAGATACGCAGTATTTT. Protein sequence: CASKTGLAGSTDTQYF.

This clonotype was counted only a few times. The genes are TRBV5-1 and TRBJ1-1, with 9 bases aligning to TRBD1. V lost 1 base, J lost 7 bases, and 5 bases stayed unmatched. In germline, CDR1 is SGHRS, CDR2 YFSETQ. This CDR3 is 14 amino acids long. For the CDR3, the DNA is TGCGCCAGCAGCTTGACAGGGGGCAAGGGTGAAGCTTTCTTT. Amino acid sequence: CASSLTGGKGEAFF.

The chain recombines TRBV27 with TRBJ2-7; D remains unclear. The CDR3 has 13 amino acids. Trimming stripped 4 bases from V and 4 bases from J, with 11 bases between. The germline CDR1 and CDR2 sequences are MNHEY and SMNVEV (reference sequence). CDR3 protein: CASSWDTGYEQYF. CDR3 DNA: TGTGCCAGCAGTTGGGATACGGGTTACGAGCAGTACTTC.

This chain connects TRBV6-5 to TRBJ2-3; 10 positions agree with TRBD2. This CDR3 is 15 amino acids long. V gave up 2 bases and J gave up 5 bases; unmatched junction bases: 4. Germline lookup yields CDR1 MNHEY and CDR2 SVGAGI. The CDR3 here is CASSYLAGAEDTQYF. CDR3 sequence (DNA): TGTGCCAGCAGTTACCTAGCGGGAGCAGAAGATACGCAGTATTTT.

This chain connects TRBV19 to TRBJ1-2; 12 positions agree with TRBD1. The length of the CDR3 is 17 residues. Germline values: CDR1 LNHDA, CDR2 SQIVND (reference sequence). Losses at the gene ends were 5 bases for V and 5 bases for J; bases not matched to a gene: 12. Written as DNA, the CDR3 is TGTGCCAGTAGTTACGGGACAGGGGGCCTGATCCTGTATGGCTACACCTTC. This gives the protein CASSYGTGGLILYGYTF.

This clonotype turned up a few times. This chain uses TRBV12-3 or TRBV12-4 with TRBJ2-3, with D maybe TRBD1 (5 bases). CDR3 size: 13 residues. V dropped 3 bases and J dropped 2 bases, with 6 bases sitting between them. The CDR3 DNA follows: TGTGCCAGCAGTTTTGGGGCCACAGATACGCAGTATTTT. Encoded protein: CASSFGATDTQYF.

This clonotype was counted ten times or more. The chain carries TRBV3-1 and TRBJ2-1; 10 bases align to TRBD1. V shed 4 bases, J shed 6 bases, and the junction held 6 bases outside the gene matches. The CDR3 is 15 residues long. Per germline, CDR1 LGHDT and CDR2 YNNKEL (reference sequence). This CDR3 reads CASSPRRTGGNEQFF. In DNA form, the CDR3 reads TGTGCCAGCAGCCCTCGGAGGACAGGGGGCAATGAGCAGTTCTTC.

This clonotype was counted between two and nine times. This rearrangement joins TRBV30 to TRBJ1-5; D may be TRBD1 (6 bases). V was pared by 3 bases and J by 7 bases, with 16 bases between. CDR1 and CDR2 from the germline V gene are GTSNPN and SVGIG (reference sequence). CDR3 length: 14 amino acids. CDR3 nucleotide sequence: TGTGCCTGGAGGAAACAGGGAACGAACCAGCCCCAGCATTTT. Its protein is CAWRKQGTNQPQHF.

The chain links TRBV7-9 to TRBJ2-5, with D possibly TRBD2 on 6 matching bases. Germline assignment: CDR1 SEHNR and CDR2 FQNEAQ (reference sequence). The CDR3 has 16 residues. V was trimmed by 5 bases and J by 2 bases, leaving 18 bases between them. The CDR3 coding sequence is TGTGCCAGCAGCCGGGCGGGGACTGGGACGCAAGAGACCCAGTACTTC. Protein sequence: CASSRAGTGTQETQYF.

The genes are TRBV29-1 and TRBJ2-7, with D possibly being TRBD2 (5 bases). V dropped 5 bases and J dropped 6 bases, with 14 bases sitting between them. The CDR3 sequence is 12 residues long. CDR1 and CDR2 (germline): SQVTM, ANQGSEA. The CDR3 region is CSVRPGSGEQYF. The DNA for the CDR3 is TGCAGCGTTCGGCCTGGGAGTGGCGAGCAGTACTTC.

The chain carries TRBV9 and TRBJ2-1; possible D gene TRBD2, 5 bases. Looked up from germline, CDR1 is SGDLS and CDR2 is YYNGEE. Trimming cost V 0 bases and J 2 bases, with 15 bases left between them. The CDR3 has 17 amino acids. CDR3 region: CASSVEPSPTTYNEQFF. Here the CDR3 DNA reads TGTGCCAGCAGCGTAGAGCCTAGCCCGACAACCTACAATGAGCAGTTCTTC.

This clonotype came up a few times. The chain links TRBV2 to TRBJ2-2; no reliable D call. Trimming shortened V by 2 bases and J by 8 bases, and 3 bases separated the two germline ends. Germline CDR1 and CDR2: SNHLY and FYNNEI. The CDR3 consists of 11 residues. The CDR3 DNA reads TGTGCCAGCAGTGAAATAGGGGAGCTGTTTTTT. As protein: CASSEIGELFF.